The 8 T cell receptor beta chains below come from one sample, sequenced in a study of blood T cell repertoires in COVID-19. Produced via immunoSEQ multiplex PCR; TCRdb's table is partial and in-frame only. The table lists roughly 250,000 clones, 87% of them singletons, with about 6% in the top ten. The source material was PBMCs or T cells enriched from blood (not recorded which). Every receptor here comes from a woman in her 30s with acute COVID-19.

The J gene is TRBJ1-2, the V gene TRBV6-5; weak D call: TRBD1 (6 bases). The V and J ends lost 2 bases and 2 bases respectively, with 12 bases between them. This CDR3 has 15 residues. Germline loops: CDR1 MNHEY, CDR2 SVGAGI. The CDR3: CASSYGQPRNYGYTF. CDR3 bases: TGTGCCAGCAGTTACGGACAGCCGAGAAACTATGGCTACACCTTC.

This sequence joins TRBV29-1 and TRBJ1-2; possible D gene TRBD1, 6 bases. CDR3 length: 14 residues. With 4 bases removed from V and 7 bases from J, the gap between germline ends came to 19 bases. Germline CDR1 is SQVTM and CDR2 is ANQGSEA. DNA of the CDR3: TGCAGCGTTGGATCAGGGGTGGGATACTCTGGCTACACCTTC. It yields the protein CSVGSGVGYSGYTF. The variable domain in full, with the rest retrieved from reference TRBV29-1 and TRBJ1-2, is SAVISQKPSRDICQRGTSLTIQCQVDSQVTMMFWYRQQPGQSLTLIATANQGSEATYESGFVIDKFPISRPNLTFSTLTVSNMSPEDSSIYLCSVGSGVGYSGYTFGSGTRLTVV.

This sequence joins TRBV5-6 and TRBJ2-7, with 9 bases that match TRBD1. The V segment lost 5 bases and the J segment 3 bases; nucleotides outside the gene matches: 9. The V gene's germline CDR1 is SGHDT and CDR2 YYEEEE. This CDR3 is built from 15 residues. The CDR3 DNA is TGTGCCAGCAGTTCCCGACAGGGGGTTTTCTACGAGCAGTACTTC. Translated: CASSSRQGVFYEQYF.

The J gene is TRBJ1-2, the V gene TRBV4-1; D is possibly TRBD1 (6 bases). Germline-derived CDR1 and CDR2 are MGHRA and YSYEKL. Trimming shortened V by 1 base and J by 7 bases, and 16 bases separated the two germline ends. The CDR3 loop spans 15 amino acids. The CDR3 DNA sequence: TGCGCCAGCAGCCAAGGTCGAGCAGGGGTTTCTGGCTACACCTTC. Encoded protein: CASSQGRAGVSGYTF.

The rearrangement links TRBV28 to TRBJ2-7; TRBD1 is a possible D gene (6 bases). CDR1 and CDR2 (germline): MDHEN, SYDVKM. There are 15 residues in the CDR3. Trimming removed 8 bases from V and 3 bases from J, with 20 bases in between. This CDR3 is CASAFLGAGLYEQYF. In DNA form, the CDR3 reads TGTGCCAGCGCGTTCTTGGGGGCTGGTCTCTACGAGCAGTACTTC.

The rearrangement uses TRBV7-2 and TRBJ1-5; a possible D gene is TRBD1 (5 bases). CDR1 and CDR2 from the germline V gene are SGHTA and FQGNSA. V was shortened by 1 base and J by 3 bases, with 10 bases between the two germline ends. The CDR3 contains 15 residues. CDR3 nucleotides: TGTGCCAGCAGCTTAGGTTCAGGGAACAATCAGCCCCAGCATTTT. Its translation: CASSLGSGNNQPQHF. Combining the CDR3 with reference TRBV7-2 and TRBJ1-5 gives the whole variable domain GAGVSQSPSNKVTEKGKDVELRCDPISGHTALYWYRQSLGQGLEFLIYFQGNSAPDKSGLPSDRFSAERTGGSVSTLTIQRTQQEDSAVYLCASSLGSGNNQPQHFGDGTRLSIL.

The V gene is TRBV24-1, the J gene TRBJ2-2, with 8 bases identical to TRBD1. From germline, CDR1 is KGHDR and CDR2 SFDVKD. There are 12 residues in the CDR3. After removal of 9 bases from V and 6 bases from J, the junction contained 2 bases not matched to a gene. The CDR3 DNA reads TGTGCCACCGGACAGGGTGCCGGGGAGCTGTTTTTT. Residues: CATGQGAGELFF.

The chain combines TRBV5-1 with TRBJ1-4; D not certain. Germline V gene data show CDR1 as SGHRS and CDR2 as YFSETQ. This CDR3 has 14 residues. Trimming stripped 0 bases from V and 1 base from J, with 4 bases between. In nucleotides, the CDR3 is TGCGCCAGCAGCTTGGCAGGAACTAATGAAAAACTGTTTTTT. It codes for CASSLAGTNEKLFF.